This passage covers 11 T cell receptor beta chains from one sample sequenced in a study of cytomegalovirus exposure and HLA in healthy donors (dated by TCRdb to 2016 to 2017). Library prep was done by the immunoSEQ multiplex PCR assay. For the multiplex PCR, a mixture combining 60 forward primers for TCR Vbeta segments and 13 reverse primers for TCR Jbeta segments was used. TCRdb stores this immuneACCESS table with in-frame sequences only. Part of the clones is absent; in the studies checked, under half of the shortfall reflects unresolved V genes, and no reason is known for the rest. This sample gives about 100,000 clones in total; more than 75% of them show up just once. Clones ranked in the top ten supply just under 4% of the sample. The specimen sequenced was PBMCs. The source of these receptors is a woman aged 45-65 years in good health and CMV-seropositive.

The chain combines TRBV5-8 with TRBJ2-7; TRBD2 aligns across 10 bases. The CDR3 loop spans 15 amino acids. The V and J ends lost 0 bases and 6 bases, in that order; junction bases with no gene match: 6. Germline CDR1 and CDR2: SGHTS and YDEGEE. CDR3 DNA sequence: TGTGCCAGCAGCTTGGGGAGCGGGGGGGTAGTCGAGCAGTACTTC. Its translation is CASSLGSGGVVEQYF. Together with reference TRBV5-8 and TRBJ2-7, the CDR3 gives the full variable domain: EAGVTQSPTHLIKTRGQQATLRCSPISGHTSVYWYQQALGLGLQFLLWYDEGEERNRGNFPPRFSGRQFPNYSSELNVNALELEDSALYLCASSLGSGGVVEQYFGPGTRLTVT.

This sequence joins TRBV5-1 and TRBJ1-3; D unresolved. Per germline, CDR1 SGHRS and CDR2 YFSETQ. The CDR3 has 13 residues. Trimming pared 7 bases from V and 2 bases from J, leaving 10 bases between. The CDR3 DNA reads TGCGCCAGCCAGCCGAGCGCTGGAAACACCATATATTTT. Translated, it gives CASQPSAGNTIYF.

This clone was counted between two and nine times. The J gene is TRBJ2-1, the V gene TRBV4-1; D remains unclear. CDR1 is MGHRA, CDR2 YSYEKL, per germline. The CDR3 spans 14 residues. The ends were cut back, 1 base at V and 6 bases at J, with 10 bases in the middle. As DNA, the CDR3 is TGCGCCAGCAGCCAAGGCGCCGCCCCCAATGAGCAGTTCTTC. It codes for CASSQGAAPNEQFF.

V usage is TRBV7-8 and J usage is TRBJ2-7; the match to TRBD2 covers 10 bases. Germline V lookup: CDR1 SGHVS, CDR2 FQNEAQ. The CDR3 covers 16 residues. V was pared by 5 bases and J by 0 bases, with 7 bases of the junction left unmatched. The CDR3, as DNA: TGTGCCAGCAGCCCCACTAGCGGGACCTTCTCCTACGAGCAGTACTTC. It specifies CASSPTSGTFSYEQYF.

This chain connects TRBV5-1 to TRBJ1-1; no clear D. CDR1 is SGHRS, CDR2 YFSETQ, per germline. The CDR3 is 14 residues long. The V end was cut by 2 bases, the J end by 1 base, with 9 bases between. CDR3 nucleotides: TGCGCCAGCAGCTTAGCGGATTCGAACACTGAAGCTTTCTTT. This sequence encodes CASSLADSNTEAFF.

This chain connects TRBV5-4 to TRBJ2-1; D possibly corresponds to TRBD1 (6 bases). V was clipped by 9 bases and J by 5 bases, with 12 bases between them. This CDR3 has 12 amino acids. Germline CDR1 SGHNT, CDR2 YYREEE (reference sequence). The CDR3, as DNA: TGTGCCATAGGGGGATTGGACAATGAGCAGTTCTTC. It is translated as CAIGGLDNEQFF.

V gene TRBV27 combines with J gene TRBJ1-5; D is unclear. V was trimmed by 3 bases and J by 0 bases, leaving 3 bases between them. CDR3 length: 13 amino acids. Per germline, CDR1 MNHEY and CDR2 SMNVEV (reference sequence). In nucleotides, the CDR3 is TGTGCCAGCAGTTTTAGTAGCAATCAGCCCCAGCATTTT. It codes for CASSFSSNQPQHF.

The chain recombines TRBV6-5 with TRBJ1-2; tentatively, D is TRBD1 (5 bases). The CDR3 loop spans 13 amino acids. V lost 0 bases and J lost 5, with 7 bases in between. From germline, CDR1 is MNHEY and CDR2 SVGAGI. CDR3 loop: CASSYSRGYGYTF. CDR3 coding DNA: TGTGCCAGCAGTTACTCTCGGGGGTATGGCTACACCTTC.

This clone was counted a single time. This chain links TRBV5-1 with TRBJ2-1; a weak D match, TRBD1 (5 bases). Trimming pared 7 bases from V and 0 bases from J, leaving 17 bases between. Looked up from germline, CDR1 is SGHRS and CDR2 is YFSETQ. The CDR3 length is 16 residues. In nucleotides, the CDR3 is TGCGCCAGCGCGGAACAGGCCGCTCTCTCCTACAATGAGCAGTTCTTC. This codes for CASAEQAALSYNEQFF.

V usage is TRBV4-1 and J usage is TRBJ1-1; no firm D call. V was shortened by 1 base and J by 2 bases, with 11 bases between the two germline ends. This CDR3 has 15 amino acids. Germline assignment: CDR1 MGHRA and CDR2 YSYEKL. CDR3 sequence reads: CASSQVPPLNTEAFF. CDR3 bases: TGCGCCAGCAGCCAAGTTCCACCACTAAACACTGAAGCTTTCTTT.

The CDR3 nucleotides read TGTGCCAGCAGTTTAAAAACAGGGCTTACCTATGGCTACACCTTC. It is translated as CASSLKTGLTYGYTF. This sequence joins TRBV27 and TRBJ1-2, with D possibly being TRBD1 (6 bases). Germline V gives CDR1 MNHEY, CDR2 SMNVEV (reference sequence). Trimming removed 2 bases at V and 4 bases at J, with 14 bases between. The CDR3 covers 15 residues.